This T cell receptor beta chain was captured in a study of blood T cell repertoires in COVID-19. J gave up 1 base and V 2 bases, and 3 bases lay outside the gene matches. Germline V CDR1 and CDR2: SGHRS, YFSETQ. The CDR3 is 16 residues long. Clones were read by immunoSEQ multiplex PCR, and TCRdb kept only the in-frame ones, dropping some. Among approximately 110,000 clones listed, approximately 78% were seen once. This clonotype was sampled from a man between 65 and 79 years old with acute or convalescent COVID-19. The specimen sequenced was peripheral blood. The V gene is TRBV5-1, the J gene TRBJ1-5, with 10 bases identical to TRBD1. The CDR3 DNA follows: TGCGCCAGCAGCTTAAGGACAGGGGGGAGCAATCAGCCCCAGCATTTT. The encoded protein is CASSLRTGGSNQPQHF.